The 8 T cell receptor beta chains below were found in one sample sequenced in a study of T cell responses to AZD1222 COVID-19 vaccine. The protocol was immunoSEQ multiplex PCR, while the TCRdb copy is restricted to in-frame clones and leaves out a portion. The table has 45,000 to 55,000 clones, roughly three quarters seen once. Sequences were derived from peripheral blood, sampled on day 0 of MenACWY control vaccination. These receptor sequences come from an adult in good health.

The chain uses TRBV19 and TRBJ1-4, with D hard to call. Per the germline V gene, CDR1 is LNHDA and CDR2 is SQIVND (reference sequence). V lost 3 bases and J 2 bases, leaving 10 bases between the germline ends. This CDR3 has 15 residues. The CDR3 coding sequence is TGTGCCAGTAGTATGGGGAGAGCGACTAATGAAAAACTGTTTTTT. This sequence encodes CASSMGRATNEKLFF.

The CDR3 spells CASSLLERSFRAEAFF. CDR3 coding DNA: TGTGCCAGCAGCTTGTTGGAGCGTTCATTCAGGGCTGAAGCTTTCTTT. The chain combines TRBV5-6 with TRBJ1-1; the D gene is possibly TRBD1 (5 bases). The CDR3 sequence is 16 residues long. V shed 1 base and J shed 6 bases, with 19 bases lying between them. Germline CDR1 SGHDT, CDR2 YYEEEE. Based on the CDR3 plus reference TRBV5-6 and TRBJ1-1, the full variable domain is DAGVTQSPTHLIKTRGQQVTLRCSPKSGHDTVSWYQQALGQGPQFIFQYYEEEERQRGNFPDRFSGHQFPNYSSELNVNALLLGDSALYLCASSLLERSFRAEAFFGQGTRLTVV.

The V gene is TRBV28, the J gene TRBJ2-3; the D gene is possibly TRBD2 (6 bases). Between the trimmed V and J ends, which lost 4 bases and 1 base, there was a span of 12 bases. The V gene's germline CDR1 is MDHEN and CDR2 SYDVKM. The CDR3 is made up of 15 amino acids. CDR3 residues: CASSWPPGGTDTQYF. CDR3 sequence (DNA): TGTGCCAGCAGTTGGCCCCCGGGAGGCACAGATACGCAGTATTTT. The full variable domain, with the rest looked up from reference TRBV28 and TRBJ2-3, is DVKVTQSSRYLVKRTGEKVFLECVQDMDHENMFWYRQDPGLGLRLIYFSYDVKMKEKGDIPEGYSVSREKKERFSLILESASTNQTSMYLCASSWPPGGTDTQYFGPGTRLTVL.

CDR3 nucleotides: TGCAGCGTTGAACGGGGGTACACCGGGGAGCTGTTTTTT. Protein sequence: CSVERGYTGELFF. V is TRBV29-1 and J is TRBJ2-2; D may be TRBD2 (6 bases). The germline CDR1 and CDR2 sequences are SQVTM and ANQGSEA. Trimming stripped 2 bases from V and 3 bases from J, with 7 bases between. This CDR3 has 13 amino acids.

This chain links TRBV30 with TRBJ1-1; D is unclear. Trimming took 0 bases from V and 3 from J, leaving 11 bases between them. Germline CDR1 and CDR2: GTSNPN and SVGIG (reference sequence). This CDR3 is 14 amino acids long. The CDR3: CAWSVGGIDTEAFF. The CDR3 region has the DNA TGTGCCTGGAGTGTTGGAGGAATTGACACTGAAGCTTTCTTT.

The chain has TRBV6-5 and TRBJ2-7; D gene ambiguous. The CDR3 is made up of 12 amino acids. Trimming took off 8 bases at V and 2 bases at J, with 10 bases between the two ends. CDR1 is MNHEY and CDR2 is SVGAGI in the germline V gene. In DNA, the CDR3 is TGTGCCAGCCTGACGAGGACCTACGAGCAGTACTTC. Translation: CASLTRTYEQYF.

The table lists this clone with a count of one. The chain carries TRBV19 and TRBJ2-1, with D hard to call. The germline V and J ends were trimmed by 4 bases and 10 bases, with 20 bases remaining between them. CDR3 length equals 15 residues. In germline, CDR1 is LNHDA, CDR2 SQIVND (reference sequence). Here the CDR3 reads CASSTGTEVTKEQFF. The CDR3 region has the DNA TGTGCCAGTAGTACCGGAACGGAAGTTACTAAGGAGCAGTTCTTC.

A few counts support this clone. This chain joins TRBV18 and TRBJ1-5, with 9 nucleotides matching TRBD1. J lost 0 bases, V lost 3 bases, and 6 bases had no gene match. Germline CDR1 and CDR2: KGHSH and LQKENI. CDR3 length: 17 residues. The CDR3 is CASSPGTGGYSNQPQHF. The CDR3 bases are TGTGCCAGCTCACCGGGAACAGGGGGCTATAGCAATCAGCCCCAGCATTTT.